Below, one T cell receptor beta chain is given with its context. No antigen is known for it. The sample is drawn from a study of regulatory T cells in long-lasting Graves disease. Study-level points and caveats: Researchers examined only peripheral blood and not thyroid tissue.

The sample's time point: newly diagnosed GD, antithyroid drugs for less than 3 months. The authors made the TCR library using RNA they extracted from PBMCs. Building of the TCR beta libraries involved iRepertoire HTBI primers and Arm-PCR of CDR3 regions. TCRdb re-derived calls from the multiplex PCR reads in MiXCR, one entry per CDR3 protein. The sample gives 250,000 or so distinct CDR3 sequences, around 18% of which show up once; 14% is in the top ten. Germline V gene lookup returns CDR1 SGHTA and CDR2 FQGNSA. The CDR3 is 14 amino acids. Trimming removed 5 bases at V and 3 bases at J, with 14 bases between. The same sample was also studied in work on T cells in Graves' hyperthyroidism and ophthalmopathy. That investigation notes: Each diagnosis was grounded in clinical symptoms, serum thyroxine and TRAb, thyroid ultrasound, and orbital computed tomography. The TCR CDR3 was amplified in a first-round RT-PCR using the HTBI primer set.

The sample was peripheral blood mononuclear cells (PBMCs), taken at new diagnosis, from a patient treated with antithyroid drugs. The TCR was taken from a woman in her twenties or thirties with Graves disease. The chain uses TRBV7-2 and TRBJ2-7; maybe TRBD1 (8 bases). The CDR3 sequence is CASSQGASGYEQYF. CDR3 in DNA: TGTGCCAGCAGCCAGGGGGCTAGCGGCTACGAGCAGTACTTC.